A selection of T cell receptor beta chains follows, all from one sample in a study of Ad26.COV2.S vaccination and SARS-CoV-2 variants. The protocol was immunoSEQ multiplex PCR, while the TCRdb copy is restricted to in-frame clones and leaves out a portion. The sample has 430,000 or so clones, roughly 89% seen once. Here the sequenced sample was peripheral blood, taken in a trial of Ad26.COV2.S vaccine versus placebo. Receptors were obtained from a person aged 18 to 65 who received the Ad26.COV2.S COVID-19 vaccine or a placebo. CDR3s include the opening cysteine and the closing phenylalanine or tryptophan. The D gene is left open where the match is weak. For some rows the clone size is stated as once, few or many, or as a class when expanded; others skip it.

cdr3_aa	cdr3_nt	v_call	d_call	j_call	clone_size
CASSEETEPHEQFF	TGTGCCAGCAGTGAAGAAACGGAGCCCCATGAGCAGTTCTTC	TRBV6-1	-	TRBJ2-1	-
CASSFPGTEAFF	TGTGCCAGCAGTTTTCCCGGGACTGAAGCTTTCTTT	TRBV21-1	-	TRBJ1-1	-
CASSYPYLGTSGYNEQFF	TGTGCCAGCAGTTACCCATACCTTGGGACTAGCGGCTACAATGAGCAGTTCTTC	TRBV6-2/TRBV6-3	TRBD2	TRBJ2-1	-
CASSLSPLRDTGELFF	TGTGCCAGCAGCTTGTCTCCCCTGAGGGACACCGGGGAGCTGTTTTTT	TRBV5-4	-	TRBJ2-2	-
CASSLIPGQGSSPLHF	TGTGCCAGTAGCCTAATTCCGGGACAGGGATCTTCACCCCTCCACTTT	TRBV19	TRBD1	TRBJ1-6	-
CSASPLLVAVTSTDTQYF	TGCAGTGCTAGTCCCCTCTTGGTAGCCGTCACTAGCACAGATACGCAGTATTTT	TRBV20-1	-	TRBJ2-3	few
CASQGLDGELGTDTQYF	TGTGCCAGTCAGGGACTAGACGGAGAACTTGGCACAGATACGCAGTATTTT	TRBV27	TRBD2	TRBJ2-3	-
CASSPGTVIYEQYF	TGTGCCAGCAGTCCCGGGACAGTGATCTACGAGCAGTACTTC	TRBV6-2/TRBV6-3	TRBD1	TRBJ2-7	-
CASSQLDSYNEQFF	TGTGCCAGCAGTCAGTTGGACTCCTACAATGAGCAGTTCTTC	TRBV14	-	TRBJ2-1	-
CASSSRDYYGTGDTEAFF	TGTGCCAGCAGTTCCCGGGACTACTACGGGACAGGGGACACTGAAGCTTTCTTT	TRBV27	TRBD1	TRBJ1-1	-
CASSRGQGKTQYF	TGTGCCAGCAGCCGTGGACAGGGAAAGACCCAGTACTTC	TRBV7-7	TRBD1	TRBJ2-5	-
CASSQGWQSSYNSPLHF	TGTGCCAGCAGCCAAGGGTGGCAGAGTTCCTATAATTCACCCCTCCACTTT	TRBV3-1/TRBV3-2	-	TRBJ1-6	-
CASSGPLSTDTQYF	TGTGCCAGCAGTGGACCGCTAAGCACAGATACGCAGTATTTT	TRBV2	-	TRBJ2-3	-
CASSLGESYEQYF	TGTGCCAGCAGCTTAGGCGAATCGTACGAGCAGTACTTC	TRBV13	-	TRBJ2-7	-
CASSLVWSGGADGYTF	TGTGCCAGCAGCTTAGTATGGTCAGGGGGCGCAGATGGCTACACCTTC	TRBV7-2	TRBD1	TRBJ1-2	once
CASSLGTGFNSPLHF	TGTGCCAGCAGTCTTGGGACAGGGTTTAATTCACCCCTCCACTTT	TRBV28	TRBD1	TRBJ1-6	-
CASSQDATGIGELFF	TGCGCCAGCAGCCAAGATGCTACGGGGATCGGGGAGCTGTTTTTT	TRBV4-3	-	TRBJ2-2	-
CASSQSPQNNEQFF	TGCGCCAGCAGCCAATCGCCACAAAACAATGAGCAGTTCTTC	TRBV4-3	-	TRBJ2-1	-
CATATGFFLEQYF	TGTGCCACCGCGACAGGGTTTTTTCTCGAGCAGTACTTC	TRBV28	TRBD1	TRBJ2-7	-
CASSSPSGTGKIGAFF	TGTGCCAGCAGCTCGCCTTCCGGGACAGGGAAAATAGGGGCTTTCTTT	TRBV13	TRBD1	TRBJ1-1	-
CASRWVAGLSEQFF	TGTGCCAGCCGGTGGGTAGCGGGGCTTAGCGAGCAGTTCTTC	TRBV19	TRBD2	TRBJ2-1	-
CASSLVGEQFF	TGTGCCAGCAGCTTGGTTGGTGAGCAGTTCTTC	TRBV7-2	-	TRBJ2-1	once
CASSVGRGLRGEKLFF	TGTGCCAGCAGCGTAGGAAGGGGGCTGCGTGGGGAAAAACTGTTTTTT	TRBV9	TRBD1	TRBJ1-4	-
CASSLKGNGAANEKLFF	TGTGCCAGCAGCTTGAAAGGGAACGGGGCAGCTAATGAAAAACTGTTTTTT	TRBV5-4	-	TRBJ1-4	-
CASSIYGTRDKQFF	TGTGCCAGTAGTATCTATGGGACCCGGGACAAGCAGTTCTTC	TRBV19	-	TRBJ2-1	-
CASSWDRHQPQHF	TGTGCCAGCAGTTGGGACCGACATCAGCCCCAGCATTTT	TRBV28	-	TRBJ1-5	-
CASSWTRLSYEQYF	TGTGCCAGCAGCTGGACACGCTTATCCTACGAGCAGTACTTC	TRBV11-1	-	TRBJ2-7	-
CASSQQPGEVTEAFF	TGCGCCAGCAGCCAACAACCAGGGGAGGTCACTGAAGCTTTCTTT	TRBV4-3	-	TRBJ1-1	-
CASLRSGPTDTQYF	TGTGCCAGTTTAAGGTCCGGGCCCACGGATACGCAGTATTTT	TRBV7-6	-	TRBJ2-3	-
CASSPGSTAYGYTF	TGTGCCAGCAGTCCCGGTAGCACCGCCTATGGCTACACCTTC	TRBV6-5	-	TRBJ1-2	few
CASSQGHGLNQPQHF	TGTGCCAGCAGCCAGGGGCATGGGCTTAATCAGCCCCAGCATTTT	TRBV6-6	-	TRBJ1-5	-
CATSSRAKGEQFF	TGTGCCACCAGTTCTCGAGCTAAGGGTGAGCAGTTCTTC	TRBV24-1	-	TRBJ2-1	-
CASSFLFEKLFF	TGTGCCAGCAGCTTCCTTTTTGAAAAACTGTTTTTT	TRBV7-9	-	TRBJ1-4	-
CASSSQGPPDTQYF	TGTGCCAGCAGTTCTCAAGGTCCCCCAGATACGCAGTATTTT	TRBV6-5	-	TRBJ2-3	once
CASTQGYQPQHF	TGTGCCAGCACTCAGGGGTATCAGCCCCAGCATTTT	TRBV6-6	-	TRBJ1-5	-
CASSPPPVNTEAFF	TGTGCCAGCTCACCCCCACCGGTGAACACTGAAGCTTTCTTT	TRBV18	-	TRBJ1-1	-
CASSVGGWSEFYNEQFF	TGTGCCAGCAGCGTAGGAGGTTGGTCTGAATTCTACAATGAGCAGTTCTTC	TRBV9	-	TRBJ2-1	-
CASSMSPTPSRDTGELFF	TGTGCCAGCAGCATGAGCCCCACTCCCTCCAGGGACACCGGGGAGCTGTTTTTT	TRBV7-3	-	TRBJ2-2	-
CASSQDLVHPYATNEKLFF	TGTGCCAGCAGCCAAGATTTGGTCCACCCATATGCAACTAATGAAAAACTGTTTTTT	TRBV4-2	-	TRBJ1-4	-
CASSYSGGSNQPQHF	TGTGCCAGCAGTTACTCGGGCGGTAGCAATCAGCCCCAGCATTTT	TRBV6-5	-	TRBJ1-5	-
CASSPDGRQPQHF	TGTGCCAGCTCACCAGACGGACGGCAGCCCCAGCATTTT	TRBV18	-	TRBJ1-5	-
CASGLAGPYNEQFF	TGTGCCAGCGGACTAGCGGGGCCCTACAATGAGCAGTTCTTC	TRBV28	TRBD2	TRBJ2-1	-
CASSLSRDRGYEQYF	TGTGCCAGCAGCTTAAGCCGGGACAGGGGCTACGAGCAGTACTTC	TRBV7-8	TRBD1	TRBJ2-7	-
CASSQLTVDLYGYTF	TGTGCCAGTAGTCAATTGACTGTGGACCTCTATGGCTACACCTTC	TRBV19	-	TRBJ1-2	-
CATRAGGSRIYGYTF	TGTGCCACCAGAGCAGGGGGTTCGCGGATCTATGGCTACACCTTC	TRBV5-4	TRBD1	TRBJ1-2	-
CASSQLALDRGREGYTF	TGTGCCAGCAGCCAATTGGCCCTGGACAGGGGGCGAGAGGGCTACACCTTC	TRBV4-2	TRBD1	TRBJ1-2	-
CASSLMAGDTEAFF	TGTGCCAGCAGCTTAATGGCAGGGGACACTGAAGCTTTCTTT	TRBV11-2	-	TRBJ1-1	-
CASSQDGTFLNSPLHF	TGTGCCAGCAGCCAAGACGGGACCTTTCTTAATTCACCCCTCCACTTT	TRBV14	-	TRBJ1-6	-
CASSLGTYRGNTEAFF	TGTGCCAGCAGCTTAGGGACGTACAGGGGGAACACTGAAGCTTTCTTT	TRBV7-2	TRBD1	TRBJ1-1	-
CASSVTGGGAGELFF	TGCGCCAGCAGCGTGACAGGGGGCGGCGCCGGGGAGCTGTTTTTT	TRBV5-1	TRBD1	TRBJ2-2	-
CASSLLWPGGETQYF	TGTGCCAGCAGCTTACTTTGGCCGGGAGGGGAGACCCAGTACTTC	TRBV7-2	TRBD2	TRBJ2-5	-
CASSIRLLSYNEQFF	TGTGCCAGTAGTATCAGACTGCTTTCCTACAATGAGCAGTTCTTC	TRBV19	-	TRBJ2-1	-
CASSTTGGLYNEQFF	TGTGCCAGCAGCACGACAGGGGGGCTTTACAATGAGCAGTTCTTC	TRBV11-2	TRBD1	TRBJ2-1	-